The 23 T cell receptor beta chains listed next were all sequenced from one sample in a study of CD8+ T cells in alopecia areata. RNA extraction and reverse transcription yielded cDNA as sequencing template. Using immunoSEQ multiplex PCR, the repertoire was profiled, and TCRdb retains in-frame clones only, with some absent. Here the sample spans about 190,000 clones, 50% to 60% being singletons. Treatment defined: oral pan-JAK inhibitor, 5-10 mg twice daily. The sequenced sample was CD4+ T cells sorted from blood, obtained at week 4, from a patient treated with tofacitinib. The receptors come from a human donor with alopecia areata.

The rearrangement uses TRBV25-1 and TRBJ2-1; tentative D call: TRBD1 (5 bases). The CDR3 consists of 13 residues. The germline V gene encodes CDR1 MGHDK and CDR2 SYGVNS. With 4 bases removed from V and 8 bases from J, the gap between germline ends came to 12 bases. The CDR3 DNA reads TGTGCCAGCAGTGGTGCAGGGCCGGATGAGCAGTTCTTC. It translates to CASSGAGPDEQFF. The full variable domain, with the rest looked up from reference TRBV25-1 and TRBJ2-1, is EADIYQTPRYLVIGTGKKITLECSQTMGHDKMYWYQQDPGMELHLIHYSYGVNSTEKGDLSSESTVSRIRTEHFPLTLESARPSHTSQYLCASSGAGPDEQFFGPGTRLTVL.

This rearrangement joins TRBV9 to TRBJ2-7, with 7 nucleotides matching TRBD1. The CDR3 spans 15 residues. V lost 0 bases to trimming and J lost 3 bases; unmatched junction nucleotides: 6. Germline loops: CDR1 SGDLS, CDR2 YYNGEE. The CDR3 region has the DNA TGTGCCAGCAGCGTAGTTCCGGGACAGATCTACGAGCAGTACTTC. Protein: CASSVVPGQIYEQYF.

The V and J genes are TRBV29-1 and TRBJ2-3; D not certain. CDR3 length equals 11 residues. The germline V gene has CDR1 SQVTM and CDR2 ANQGSEA. Trimming removed 3 bases at V and 7 bases at J, with 8 bases between. In DNA, the CDR3 is TGCAGCGTTGACAGTGGGAATACGCAGTATTTT. Translating it yields CSVDSGNTQYF.

This chain joins TRBV29-1 and TRBJ2-2; D perhaps matches TRBD2 (6 bases). This CDR3 region has 12 residues. CDR1 and CDR2 from the germline V gene are SQVTM and ANQGSEA. The germline V and J ends were trimmed by 6 bases and 7 bases, with 12 bases remaining between them. The DNA of the CDR3 is TGCAGCGTGGGGGACTCGGGCGGGGAGCTGTTTTTT. Amino acid sequence: CSVGDSGGELFF.

The chain combines TRBV7-9 with TRBJ2-5; D unclear. Trimming removed 5 bases from V and 5 bases from J, with 6 bases in between. There are 11 residues in the CDR3. Germline assignment: CDR1 SEHNR and CDR2 FQNEAQ (reference sequence). CDR3 protein: CASSTRETQYF. As DNA, the CDR3 is TGTGCCAGCAGCACCCGGGAGACCCAGTACTTC.

The chain couples TRBV13 to TRBJ2-7; 8 nucleotides match TRBD1. The CDR3 is 18 amino acids. Germline V lookup: CDR1 PRHDT, CDR2 FYEKMQ (reference sequence). The trim removed 5 bases at V and 2 bases at J, leaving 17 bases unmatched. CDR3 coding DNA: TGTGCCAGCAGCCTCACGCCGATCGGACAGGGTACTCCCTACGAGCAGTACTTC. Translation: CASSLTPIGQGTPYEQYF.

This clone was observed a handful of times. CDR3 protein: CASSPGLSTDTQYF. The CDR3 nucleotides read TGTGCCAGCAGCCCTGGACTGAGCACAGATACGCAGTATTTT. This sequence joins TRBV4-2 and TRBJ2-3; tentatively, D is TRBD2 (5 bases). Germline lookup yields CDR1 LGHNA and CDR2 YNFKEQ. CDR3 length: 14 residues. V shed 4 bases and J shed 0 bases, with 8 bases lying between them.

The chain's CDR3 is CASLQGVRQPQHF. Here the CDR3 DNA reads TGTGCCAGTCTTCAGGGGGTTCGTCAGCCCCAGCATTTT. The rearrangement links TRBV28 to TRBJ1-5, with 7 positions matching TRBD1. In germline, CDR1 is MDHEN, CDR2 SYDVKM. J lost 6 bases, V lost 9 bases, and 8 bases had no gene match. CDR3 length: 13 amino acids. The full variable domain, completed using reference TRBV28 and TRBJ1-5, is DVKVTQSSRYLVKRTGEKVFLECVQDMDHENMFWYRQDPGLGLRLIYFSYDVKMKEKGDIPEGYSVSREKKERFSLILESASTNQTSMYLCASLQGVRQPQHFGDGTRLSIL.

V is TRBV29-1 and J is TRBJ2-3; D is unclear. There are 14 residues in the CDR3. Germline V gene lookup returns CDR1 SQVTM and CDR2 ANQGSEA. Trimming took 4 bases from V and 0 from J, leaving 11 bases between them. DNA for the CDR3: TGCAGCGTTGTTGGAACCGCGAGCACAGATACGCAGTATTTT. The encoded protein is CSVVGTASTDTQYF.

This rearrangement joins TRBV27 to TRBJ1-5, with a possible D match to TRBD1 (6 bases). V lost 5 bases and J lost 6, with 17 bases in between. Germline values: CDR1 MNHEY, CDR2 SMNVEV (reference sequence). This CDR3 region has 15 residues. In DNA form, the CDR3 reads TGTGCCAGCAGTCCCTTGGGACAACCGCCTCAGCCCCAGCATTTT. Translated, it gives CASSPLGQPPQPQHF.

V is TRBV25-1 and J is TRBJ2-2; D is possibly TRBD1 (6 bases). V lost 6 bases and J 5 bases, leaving 10 bases between the germline ends. This CDR3 region has 13 residues. Germline-derived CDR1 and CDR2 are MGHDK and SYGVNS. CDR3 residues: CASSWGLTGELFF. The CDR3 nucleotides are TGTGCCAGCAGCTGGGGGCTAACCGGGGAGCTGTTTTTT.

This clone was picked up a small number of times. The rearrangement links TRBV23-1 to TRBJ2-1, with D possibly being TRBD1 or TRBD2 (5 bases each). TRBV23-1 is filed as an ORF, its function uncertain. V lost 2 bases, J lost 0 bases, and 20 bases lay in between. The CDR3 loop spans 19 amino acids. The chain's CDR3 is CASSQEGRVRPSSYNEQFF. For the CDR3, the DNA is TGCGCCAGCAGTCAAGAGGGACGTGTACGACCGAGCTCCTACAATGAGCAGTTCTTC.

The chain combines TRBV1 with TRBJ2-7. TRBV1 is annotated as a pseudogene. The CDR3 sequence is 12 residues long. The CDR3 bases are TGCACCAGCAGCCATCGGCGTTACGAGCAGTACTTC. Its protein is CTSSHRRYEQYF.

The V call is TRBV29-1, the J call TRBJ1-1, with D possibly being TRBD1 (5 bases). Between the trimmed V and J ends, which lost 7 bases and 4 bases, there was a span of 16 bases. CDR1 is SQVTM and CDR2 is ANQGSEA in the germline V gene. The CDR3 has 13 residues. The DNA for the CDR3 is TGCAGCGCCTTAGGTCAGGGCGGCACTGAAGCTTTCTTT. The encoded protein is CSALGQGGTEAFF.

The genes are TRBV30 and TRBJ2-3; D gene ambiguous. This CDR3 contains 13 residues. Trimming removed 0 bases at V and 1 base at J, with 5 bases between. Germline lookup yields CDR1 GTSNPN and CDR2 SVGIG (reference sequence). The CDR3: CAWSVQRTDTQYF. The CDR3 bases are TGTGCCTGGAGTGTACAGCGCACAGATACGCAGTATTTT.

The V call is TRBV28, the J call TRBJ2-7, with 10 bases that match TRBD2. This CDR3 comprises 14 residues. The V segment lost 6 bases and the J segment 2 bases; nucleotides outside the gene matches: 4. The germline gives CDR1 MDHEN, CDR2 SYDVKM. The CDR3 protein is CASRSSGRAYEQYF. CDR3 in DNA: TGTGCCAGCAGATCGAGCGGGAGGGCCTACGAGCAGTACTTC.

The chain is built from TRBV18 and TRBJ2-1; 7 nucleotides agree with TRBD1. CDR1 and CDR2 from the germline V gene are KGHSH and LQKENI. Trimming cost V 4 bases and J 7 bases; bases outside gene matches: 13. CDR3 length: 16 amino acids. The CDR3 is CASSRDRDSPPNEQFF. The CDR3 DNA reads as TGTGCCAGCTCACGTGACAGGGATTCCCCCCCTAATGAGCAGTTCTTC.

The chain has TRBV25-1 and TRBJ2-3; possible D gene TRBD2, 6 bases. The CDR3 spans 12 residues. Germline V gene lookup returns CDR1 MGHDK and CDR2 SYGVNS. The ends were cut back, 6 bases at V and 9 bases at J, with 13 bases in the middle. The CDR3 bases are TGTGCCAGCAGACCCGCTGGGGGGACGCAGTATTTT. Its protein product is CASRPAGGTQYF.

The chain is built from TRBV2 and TRBJ2-1; D not resolved. Germline V gene lookup returns CDR1 SNHLY and CDR2 FYNNEI. The CDR3 runs to 15 residues. Trimming removed 5 bases at V and 3 bases at J, with 14 bases between. The CDR3 bases are TGTGCCAGCAGTAGCAACTCCGCCTTCTACAATGAGCAGTTCTTC. As protein: CASSSNSAFYNEQFF. The whole variable domain, remainder taken from reference TRBV2 and TRBJ2-1, is EPEVTQTPSHQVTQMGQEVILRCVPISNHLYFYWYRQILGQKVEFLVSFYNNEISEKSEIFDDQFSVERPDGSNFTLKIRSTKLEDSAMYFCASSSNSAFYNEQFFGPGTRLTVL.

The rearrangement joins TRBV7-2 to TRBJ2-7; 7 nucleotides agree with TRBD1. The V gene end was trimmed by 2 bases and the J gene end by 6 bases; junction bases not matched to a gene: 13. This CDR3 comprises 16 residues. Germline CDR1 reads SGHTA; CDR2 reads FQGNSA. This CDR3 is CASSLNTGTARGEQYF. The CDR3 DNA sequence: TGTGCCAGCAGCTTAAACACCGGGACAGCTCGAGGCGAGCAGTACTTC.

Here the CDR3 DNA reads TGCGCCAGCAGCCATAATCAGGGGGCCTACGAGCAGTACTTC. Encoded protein: CASSHNQGAYEQYF. This chain connects TRBV5-1 to TRBJ2-7, with 7 nucleotides matching TRBD1. In germline, CDR1 is SGHRS, CDR2 YFSETQ. The V and J ends lost 4 bases and 2 bases, in that order; junction bases with no gene match: 6. The CDR3 runs 14 residues.

The chain is built from TRBV5-1 and TRBJ2-3; no reliable D call. The CDR3 is made up of 14 amino acids. In germline, CDR1 is SGHRS, CDR2 YFSETQ. Trimming stripped 4 bases from V and 2 bases from J, with 11 bases between. CDR3 protein: CASSPRSHTDTQYF. The CDR3 DNA follows: TGCGCCAGCAGCCCCCGGAGCCACACAGATACGCAGTATTTT.

This clone appeared a few times. The rearrangement links TRBV30 to TRBJ2-7, with a weak D call TRBD2 (6 bases). Germline V lookup: CDR1 GTSNPN, CDR2 SVGIG (reference sequence). The CDR3 is 13 amino acids. Trimming stripped 4 bases from V and 5 bases from J, with 15 bases between. CDR3 coding DNA: TGTGCCTGGAATTCCGGGACTCATAACGAGCAGTACTTC. Translation gives CAWNSGTHNEQYF.